These 11 T cell receptor beta chains were sequenced from one sample in a study of T cells in Graves' hyperthyroidism and ophthalmopathy. Authors of the study amplified TCR beta CDR3 regions from RNA transcripts. Carried out on the TCR CDR3, a first-round RT-PCR used the HTBI primer set. Each CDR3 protein gets one entry after TCRdb re-called the multiplex PCR reads with MiXCR. The sample yields about 590,000 distinct CDR3 sequences, approximately 14% seen once. The sequenced material came from blood. The receptors come from a woman in her 30s with Graves' hyperthyroidism.

In this sample, this clonotype turned up many times. CDR3 protein: CASSRFWGFSNQPQHF. The CDR3 DNA reads TGTGCCAGCAGTCGTTTTTGGGGTTTTAGCAATCAGCCCCAGCATTTT. The chain links TRBV28 to TRBJ1-5; unclear D gene. The germline V and J ends were trimmed by 5 bases and 0 bases, with 14 bases remaining between them. The CDR3 contains 16 residues. CDR1 MDHEN and CDR2 SYDVKM come from the germline V gene.

This clonotype has just a few counts. V usage is TRBV7-8 and J usage is TRBJ2-2, with D maybe TRBD2 (5 bases). The ends were cut back, 2 bases at V and 5 bases at J, with 12 bases in the middle. CDR3 length equals 15 residues. Germline values: CDR1 SGHVS, CDR2 FQNEAQ. CDR3 coding DNA: TGTGCCAGCAGCTTATTGTTGGGGAGAACCGGGGAGCTGTTTTTT. It is translated as CASSLLLGRTGELFF. Full variable domain (outside the CDR3, taken from reference TRBV7-8 and TRBJ2-2): GAGVSQSPRYKVAKRGQDVALRCDPISGHVSLFWYQQALGQGPEFLTYFQNEAQLDKSGLPSDRFFAERPEGSVSTLKIQRTQQEDSAVYLCASSLLLGRTGELFFGEGSRLTVL.

The genes are TRBV5-5 and TRBJ2-5; 11 bases are a match to TRBD2. Germline trimming cut 4 bases from V and 5 bases from J; bases unmatched to any gene: 1. Per germline, CDR1 SGHKS and CDR2 YYEKEE (reference sequence). The CDR3 extends over 13 amino acids. The CDR3 protein is CASSTSGSETQYF. Here the CDR3 DNA reads TGTGCCAGCAGCACTAGCGGGAGTGAGACCCAGTACTTC. Based on the CDR3 plus reference TRBV5-5 and TRBJ2-5, the full variable domain is DAGVTQSPTHLIKTRGQQVTLRCSPISGHKSVSWYQQVLGQGPQFIFQYYEKEERGRGNFPDRFSARQFPNYSSELNVNALLLGDSALYLCASSTSGSETQYFGPGTRLLVL.

This clonotype was recorded at least ten times. The rearrangement links TRBV7-3 to TRBJ2-1; D uncertain. The germline V gene has CDR1 SGHTA and CDR2 FQGTGA. The CDR3 consists of 18 residues. Deletions cut 4 bases from V and 8 bases from J, with 27 bases between. CDR3 nucleotides: TGTGCCAGCAGCTCCTTACCGGGCTCGGCGGTGGGTGACCATGAGCAGTTCTTC. Its translation is CASSSLPGSAVGDHEQFF.

The sample holds many counts of this clonotype. The chain has TRBV28 and TRBJ1-4; TRBD1 matches at 7 bases. The CDR3 loop spans 14 amino acids. The V segment lost 6 bases and the J segment 4 bases; nucleotides outside the gene matches: 5. The germline V gene has CDR1 MDHEN and CDR2 SYDVKM. The CDR3 loop is CASSPGQLNEKLFF. CDR3 in DNA: TGTGCCAGCAGCCCGGGACAGCTTAATGAAAAACTGTTTTTT.

The genes are TRBV28 and TRBJ2-1, with no clear D. Germline loops: CDR1 MDHEN, CDR2 SYDVKM. This CDR3 has 14 amino acids. V was pared by 6 bases and J by 8 bases, with 17 bases between. Here the CDR3 reads CASSRSASSDEQFF. The CDR3 region has the DNA TGTGCCAGCAGCCGCTCAGCCTCGAGCGATGAGCAGTTCTTC.

The chain has TRBV19 and TRBJ2-4; D remains ambiguous. The CDR3 is made up of 14 amino acids. In germline, CDR1 is LNHDA, CDR2 SQIVND (reference sequence). The V end was cut by 3 bases, the J end by 1 base, with 7 bases between. CDR3: CASSMGYAKNIQYF. The DNA for the CDR3 is TGTGCCAGTAGTATGGGGTACGCCAAAAACATTCAGTACTTC.

V gene TRBV6-1 combines with J gene TRBJ1-3; D is uncertain. The germline V gene has CDR1 MNHNS and CDR2 SASEGT. This CDR3 is 16 amino acids long. The V end was cut by 1 base, the J end by 0 bases, with 10 bases between. The CDR3 nucleotides are TGTGCCAGCAGTGAAGTGAAGGGCCACTCTGGAAACACCATATATTTT. Translated, it gives CASSEVKGHSGNTIYF.

The CDR3 sequence is CASSQGEGGSGGGDTQYF. In nucleotides, the CDR3 is TGTGCCAGCAGCCAAGGAGAGGGGGGTAGCGGGGGTGGGGATACGCAGTATTTT. This chain uses TRBV4-2 with TRBJ2-3; 9 nucleotides line up with TRBD2. V lost 1 base to trimming and J lost 6 bases; unmatched junction nucleotides: 14. Germline V gives CDR1 LGHNA, CDR2 YNFKEQ. CDR3 size: 18 residues.

This clonotype has ten or more counts. The genes are TRBV2 and TRBJ2-1, with TRBD2 matching over 7 bases. From germline, CDR1 is SNHLY and CDR2 FYNNEI. After removal of 1 base from V and 3 bases from J, the junction contained 3 bases not matched to a gene. The CDR3 has 15 amino acids. The CDR3 protein is CASSEEVAGYNEQFF. The CDR3 DNA reads TGTGCCAGCAGTGAAGAGGTAGCGGGCTACAATGAGCAGTTCTTC.

The sample holds many counts of this clonotype. This sequence joins TRBV6-5 and TRBJ1-1; 8 bases map to TRBD1. From germline, CDR1 is MNHEY and CDR2 SVGAGI. CDR3 length: 14 residues. J gave up 4 bases and V 2 bases, and 3 bases lay outside the gene matches. The DNA for the CDR3 is TGTGCCAGCAGTTACCTCGACAGGGGCACTGAAGCTTTCTTT. The encoded protein is CASSYLDRGTEAFF.